What follows are 2 T cell receptor beta chains derived from one specimen sequenced in a study of blood T cell repertoires in COVID-19. Profiling relied on immunoSEQ multiplex PCR, and the TCRdb table lists in-frame clones only, not all of them. The sample lists approximately 220,000 clones, 80% to 85% occurring once. The sequencing input was peripheral blood. The source of these receptors is an older woman with acute or convalescent COVID-19.

The genes are TRBV10-3 and TRBJ1-6; a weak D match, TRBD1 (6 bases). Germline CDR1 reads ENHRY; CDR2 reads SYGVKD. Trimming stripped 7 bases from V and 7 bases from J, with 23 bases between. This CDR3 has 17 residues. CDR3 nucleotide sequence: TGTGCCATCACCCCCGAAGGGGGGGGGAGGCCAAATTCACCCCTCCACTTT. It codes for CAITPEGGGRPNSPLHF.

The chain employs TRBV27 and TRBJ1-6, with 9 positions matching TRBD1. V lost 0 bases, J lost 7 bases, and 13 bases stayed unmatched. The CDR3 covers 19 residues. The germline V gene has CDR1 MNHEY and CDR2 SMNVEV (reference sequence). The CDR3, as DNA: TGTGCCAGCAGTTTATCTCCCCGGTTTGGACAGGGGAGGAATTCACCCCTCCACTTT. This gives the protein CASSLSPRFGQGRNSPLHF.